The 21 T cell receptor beta chains below all came from one sample that was sequenced in a study of tumor and adjacent non-tumor tissue in lung cancer. A modified ARM-PCR protocol with three rounds of nested PCR amplified TCRbeta. TCRdb re-called the multiplex PCR reads with MiXCR, one entry per CDR3 protein. The sample yields tens of thousands of distinct CDR3 sequences, over 60% seen once. This sample's RNA came from whole unsorted tissue. More than 3 cm separated this lung sample from the edge of the tumor. The sequencing input was distant non-tumor lung tissue. All receptors come from a man between 65 and 85 years old with non-small cell lung cancer.

As for this clonotype: This could be a read error, since a much larger clone is one nucleotide away. V is TRBV5-4 and J is TRBJ1-2; D uncertain. V lost 0 bases and J 3 bases, leaving 6 bases between the germline ends. The CDR3 is 13 residues long. The germline gives CDR1 SGHNT, CDR2 YYREEE (reference sequence). Written as DNA, the CDR3 is TGTGCCAGCAGCTTGGACAGAGACTATGGCTACACCTTC. Its translation is CASSLDRDYGYTF.

Worth noting for this clonotype: Compared with germline, one end of the junction differs, possibly owing to a read error. The chain couples TRBV12-3 or TRBV12-4 to TRBJ2-1; D is uncertain. The CDR3 is 15 residues long. This CDR3 reads CANTPGPEAVNGQFF. The CDR3 DNA reads as TGTGCCAACACTCCCGGCCCCGAGGCCGTTAATGGGCAGTTCTTC.

This clonotype was detected once. The germline gene is not matched at one end of the junction; a read error may be the cause. V usage is TRBV11-3 and J usage is TRBJ1-2; the D is unclear. CDR1 is SGHNT, CDR2 YENEEA, per germline. The CDR3 runs to 15 residues. CDR3 DNA: TGTGTCAGCAGCTTAGAACACGGATGGAACTATGGCTACACCTTC. It codes for CVSSLEHGWNYGYTF.

On this clonotype: At one end, the junction sequence differs from germline, possibly due to a read error. The chain uses TRBV6-2 or TRBV6-3 and TRBJ2-1, with TRBD2 identical over 11 bases. The CDR3 loop spans 19 amino acids. In germline, CDR1 is MNHEY, CDR2 SVGEGT. The CDR3 DNA sequence: TGTGCCAGTAGTTACTCTGCGAGTAGCGGGAGGGCCGTATACAATGAGCAGTTCTTC. Its translation is CASSYSASSGRAVYNEQFF.

In nucleotides, the CDR3 is TGCAGTGCTAGAGATTTGGAGTGGGGGGGCGTAGACACCGGGGAGCTGTTTTTT. Translation: CSARDLEWGGVDTGELFF. The rearrangement joins TRBV20-1 to TRBJ2-2, with D possibly being TRBD2 (7 bases). Germline V gene sequence: CDR1 DFQATT, CDR2 SNEGSKA (reference sequence). Trimming took 0 bases from V and 3 from J, leaving 20 bases between them. This CDR3 spans 18 amino acids.

This clonotype was seen a single time. Because the CDR3 is missing its conserved closing phenylalanine or tryptophan, this is likely a read error. CDR3: CASTRPGTGIGSGNTIYI. The CDR3 coding sequence is TGTGCCAGCACTCGTCCCGGGACAGGGATAGGCTCTGGAAACACCATATATATT. The chain couples TRBV12-3 or TRBV12-4 to TRBJ1-3; 9 positions match TRBD1. With 7 bases clipped from V and 0 bases from J, the junction kept 13 bases outside the gene matches. CDR3 size: 18 residues.

To note about this clonotype: Given the absence of the conserved phenylalanine or tryptophan at the CDR3 end, a read error is likely. The chain is built from TRBV20-1 and TRBJ2-1; D is perhaps TRBD1 (6 bases). The germline V gene encodes CDR1 DFQATT and CDR2 SNEGSKA (reference sequence). The CDR3 runs 13 residues. Between the trimmed V and J ends, which lost 6 bases and 7 bases, there was a span of 16 bases. CDR3 DNA: TGCAGTGCGACTCCCAGGGGAATGAATGAGCAGTTCTTA. This sequence encodes CSATPRGMNEQFL.

V and J are TRBV6-2 or TRBV6-3 and TRBJ1-6, with no clear D. Trimming cost V 7 bases and J 7 bases, with 17 bases left between them. CDR3 size: 15 residues. In germline, CDR1 is MNHEY, CDR2 SVGEGT. CDR3 in DNA: TGTGCCAGCAACGCCGCGGGTAAAGAGAATTCACCCCTCCACTTT. Translation gives CASNAAGKENSPLHF.

About this clonotype: The final CDR3 position lacks the conserved phenylalanine or tryptophan, pointing to a likely read error. This chain uses TRBV11-2 with TRBJ1-5; tentative D call: TRBD1 (5 bases). This CDR3 has 14 residues. The V gene's germline CDR1 is SGHAT and CDR2 FQNNGV. V dropped 2 bases and J dropped 6 bases, with 11 bases sitting between them. CDR3 DNA: TGTGCCAGCAGCTTAAATGGGGCAATTCAGCCCCAGCATTTA. It yields the protein CASSLNGAIQPQHL.

The gene calls are TRBV5-4 and TRBJ1-2, with 9 nucleotides matching TRBD1. Germline CDR1 is SGHNT and CDR2 is YYREEE (reference sequence). V lost 4 bases to trimming and J lost 6 bases; unmatched junction nucleotides: 16. This CDR3 region has 17 residues. The CDR3 nucleotides are TGTGCCAGCAGCCTGGGGGAGAGGGGACAGGGACCCAATGGCTACACCTTC. Translating it yields CASSLGERGQGPNGYTF.

The V and J genes are TRBV6-5 and TRBJ2-5; D possibly corresponds to TRBD2 (7 bases). CDR3 size: 16 residues. Germline V CDR1 and CDR2: MNHEY, SVGAGI. V lost 1 base, J lost 2 bases, and 14 bases lay in between. The CDR3, as DNA: TGTGCCAGCAGTTACTTGTTGGGAGGGGGTCAAGAGACCCAGTACTTC. It is translated as CASSYLLGGGQETQYF.

A note on this clonotype: Just one base apart from a much larger clone, this may be a read error. The rearrangement uses TRBV10-1 and TRBJ2-3; D may correspond to TRBD1 or TRBD2 (6 bases each). The CDR3 runs to 14 residues. V lost 2 bases and J lost 2, with 8 bases in between. Germline-derived CDR1 and CDR2 are WNHNN and SYGVQD (reference sequence). The chain's CDR3 is CASSEGGPTDTQYF. As DNA, the CDR3 is TGCGCCAGCAGTGAGGGGGGGCCCACAGATACGCAGTATTTT.

To note about this clonotype: The conserved phenylalanine or tryptophan is not found at the CDR3 terminus, so this likely reflects a read error. The genes are TRBV12-3 or TRBV12-4 and TRBJ2-1; TRBD2 aligns across 7 bases. V trimming: 6 bases; J trimming: 13 bases; junction bases outside the gene matches: 6. The CDR3 runs to 11 residues. The CDR3 protein is CASRTSVEQFL. CDR3 sequence (DNA): TGTGCCAGCAGAACTAGCGTTGAACAGTTCTTA.

On this clonotype: At one end, the junction sequence differs from germline, possibly due to a read error. The genes are TRBV29-1 and TRBJ2-1; D may be TRBD2 (6 bases). Germline V gene data show CDR1 as SQVTM and CDR2 as ANQGSEA. CDR3 length: 15 amino acids. The CDR3 DNA is TGCAGCCTTGAAGTATGGGACTCCGCCTACAATGAGAAGTTCTTC. Translation gives CSLEVWDSAYNEKFF.

The rearrangement links TRBV4-1 to TRBJ2-1; D ambiguous. This CDR3 has 15 amino acids. From germline, CDR1 is MGHRA and CDR2 YSYEKL. Trimming removed 0 bases from V and 9 bases from J, with 15 bases in between. The CDR3 loop reads CASSQEVTVIREQFF. The CDR3 nucleotides are TGCGCCAGCAGCCAAGAAGTTACGGTGATACGTGAGCAGTTCTTC.

Notes on this clonotype: A read error is possible here, since a much larger clone lies one base away. The V and J genes are TRBV28 and TRBJ2-5; D is perhaps TRBD2 (5 bases). The CDR3 is 14 amino acids. Germline values: CDR1 MDHEN, CDR2 SYDVKM. The CDR3 sequence is CGSSLRRLQETQYF. The CDR3, as DNA: TGTGGCAGCAGTCTCCGGAGGCTCCAAGAGACCCAGTACTTC.

Turning to this clonotype: A much larger clonotype is one base distant, so this may be a read error. The J gene is TRBJ2-3, the V gene TRBV28, with TRBD2 matching over 8 bases. Per germline, CDR1 MDHEN and CDR2 SYDVKM. The CDR3 is 16 amino acids. This chain's CDR3 is CASRRAKGLGTDTQFF. Written as DNA, the CDR3 is TGTGCCAGCAGGCGTGCGAAGGGACTAGGCACAGATACGCAGTTTTTT.

As regards this clonotype: Its ends do not fully match the called genes, so a read error is possible. V and J are TRBV11-3 and TRBJ2-3; 7 positions match TRBD1. The germline V gene encodes CDR1 SGHNT and CDR2 YENEEA. CDR3 length: 15 amino acids. In DNA, the CDR3 is TGTGCCAGCTGCCCAAGACAGGGAGCCACAGATACGGAGTATTTT. It yields the protein CASCPRQGATDTEYF. The entire variable domain, with the rest obtained from reference TRBV11-3 and TRBJ2-3, is as follows: EAGVVQSPRYKIIEKKQPVAFWCNPISGHNTLYWYLQNLGQGPELLIRYENEEAVDDSQLPKDRFSAERLKGVDSTLKIQPAELGDSAVYLCASCPRQGATDTEYFGPGTRLTVL.

The chain has TRBV4-1 and TRBJ2-7; 7 bases fit TRBD2. Germline V gives CDR1 MGHRA, CDR2 YSYEKL. Trimming cost V 4 bases and J 5 bases; bases outside gene matches: 14. This CDR3 is built from 16 residues. CDR3 nucleotide sequence: TGCGCCAGCAGCCGGACACTAGCGAGAGATGAGGACGAGCAGTACTTC. This translates into CASSRTLARDEDEQYF.

The chain couples TRBV6-2 or TRBV6-3 to TRBJ2-7; no clear D gene. V dropped 0 bases and J dropped 7 bases, with 16 bases sitting between them. The CDR3 consists of 15 residues. Germline V gives CDR1 MNHEY, CDR2 SVGEGT. The CDR3 here is CASSYSLVNGYEQYF. The CDR3 nucleotides are TGTGCCAGCAGTTACTCGCTCGTTAATGGATATGAGCAGTACTTC.

This rearrangement joins TRBV28 to TRBJ1-1; a possible D gene is TRBD1 (6 bases). Trimming removed 8 bases at V and 3 bases at J, with 16 bases between. The germline V gene encodes CDR1 MDHEN and CDR2 SYDVKM. The CDR3 contains 14 residues. CDR3 protein: CASLHVGAYTEAFF. In nucleotides, the CDR3 is TGTGCCAGCTTACATGTGGGGGCGTACACTGAAGCTTTCTTT.